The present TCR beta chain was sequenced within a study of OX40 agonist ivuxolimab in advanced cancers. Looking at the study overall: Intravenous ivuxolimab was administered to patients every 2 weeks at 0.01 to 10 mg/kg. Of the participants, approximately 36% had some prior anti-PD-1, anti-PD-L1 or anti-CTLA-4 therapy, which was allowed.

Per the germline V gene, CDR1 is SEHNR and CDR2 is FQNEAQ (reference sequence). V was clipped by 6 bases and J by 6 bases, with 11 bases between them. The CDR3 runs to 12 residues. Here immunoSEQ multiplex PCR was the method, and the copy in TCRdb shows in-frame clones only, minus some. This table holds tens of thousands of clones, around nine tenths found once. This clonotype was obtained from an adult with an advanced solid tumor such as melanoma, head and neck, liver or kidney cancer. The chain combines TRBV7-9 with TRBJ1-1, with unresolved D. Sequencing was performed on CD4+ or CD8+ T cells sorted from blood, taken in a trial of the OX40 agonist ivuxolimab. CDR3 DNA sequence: TGTGCCAGCAGGTCTTTGGGCGCTGAAGCTTTCTTT. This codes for CASRSLGAEAFF.